Below are 8 T cell receptor beta chains sequenced from a single sample in a study of human T cells and chemical hapten exposure. The sample's time point: patch test 1, 2 weeks after DPC sensitization. The treatment was: therapeutic diphenylcyclopropenone sensitization with weekly scalp DPC. TCRdb re-derived calls from the RACE reads in MiXCR, one entry per CDR3 protein. The table records some 180,000 distinct CDR3 sequences, about 20% of them present only once. The sample in question was whole blood, obtained in connection with sensitization to the hapten diphenylcyclopropenone (DPC). The receptors shown here come from a woman aged 45 to 65 with alopecia areata. Some clones in this sample may be carry-over from other donors' samples.

The chain recombines TRBV19 with TRBJ2-7; D uncertain. CDR3 length equals 16 residues. CDR1 and CDR2 from the germline V gene are LNHDA and SQIVND (reference sequence). Trimming removed 3 bases at V and 2 bases at J, with 17 bases between. CDR3 amino acids: CASSIGSGHITYEQYF. CDR3 bases: TGTGCCAGTAGTATTGGTTCCGGGCATATTACCTACGAGCAGTACTTC.

This clonotype came up a few times. This chain connects TRBV9 to TRBJ2-7; D possibly corresponds to TRBD1 (5 bases). V lost 4 bases and J 0 bases, leaving 11 bases between the germline ends. Per the germline V gene, CDR1 is SGDLS and CDR2 is YYNGEE. CDR3 length: 14 amino acids. In nucleotides, the CDR3 is TGTGCCAGCAGCCCTTCACAGGTCTCCTACGAGCAGTACTTC. Translating it yields CASSPSQVSYEQYF.

The rearrangement uses TRBV20-1 and TRBJ2-1; 8 bases agree with TRBD1. Unmatched junction bases numbered 16, after V lost 6 bases and J lost 9 bases. The CDR3 spans 15 residues. The germline gives CDR1 DFQATT, CDR2 SNEGSKA (reference sequence). In DNA form, the CDR3 reads TGCAGTGCCCGCTTCGGGACAGGAAAGAGGGGTGAGCAGTTCTTC. Its protein product is CSARFGTGKRGEQFF.

This chain links TRBV20-1 with TRBJ2-7; TRBD1 aligns across 11 bases. With V trimmed by 7 bases and J by 2 bases, 4 bases remained unmatched. Germline-derived CDR1 and CDR2 are DFQATT and SNEGSKA (reference sequence). This CDR3 spans 13 amino acids. In DNA form, the CDR3 reads TGCAGTGGCGGACAGGGGGCCCCCTACGAGCAGTACTTC. Its translation: CSGGQGAPYEQYF.

The chain joins TRBV15 to TRBJ1-1, with D possibly being TRBD1 (6 bases). The CDR3 loop spans 14 amino acids. Trimming removed 1 base from V and 3 bases from J, with 9 bases in between. The germline V gene has CDR1 LNHNV and CDR2 YYDKDF (reference sequence). The CDR3 nucleotides read TGTGCCACCAGCAGAGCGCAGGGGCACACTGAAGCTTTCTTT. This translates into CATSRAQGHTEAFF. Full variable domain (remainder filled in from reference TRBV15 and TRBJ1-1): DAMVIQNPRYQVTQFGKPVTLSCSQTLNHNVMYWYQQKSSQAPKLLFHYYDKDFNNEADTPDNFQSRRPNTSFCFLDIRSPGLGDTAMYLCATSRAQGHTEAFFGQGTRLTVV.

This chain links TRBV6-2 or TRBV6-3 with TRBJ2-1, with a tentative D call TRBD2 (5 bases). CDR1 and CDR2 (germline): MNHEY, SVGEGT. The CDR3 covers 14 residues. The germline V and J ends were trimmed by 5 bases and 7 bases, with 15 bases remaining between them. The CDR3 DNA follows: TGTGCCAGCAGTAGGTATGAGGGAGTAAATGAGCAGTTCTTC. Amino acid sequence: CASSRYEGVNEQFF.

The chain employs TRBV24-1 and TRBJ2-6, with D perhaps matching TRBD1 (6 bases). Germline CDR1 KGHDR, CDR2 SFDVKD. Trimming left V 7 bases short and J 0 bases short, with 6 bases between. The CDR3 is made up of 14 amino acids. CDR3 sequence reads: CATRDSSGANVLTF. The CDR3 coding sequence is TGTGCCACCAGGGACAGCTCTGGGGCCAACGTCCTGACTTTC.

This clonotype was detected a few times. This rearrangement joins TRBV9 to TRBJ2-7; a possible D gene is TRBD1 (5 bases). The CDR3 is 15 amino acids. Looked up from germline, CDR1 is SGDLS and CDR2 is YYNGEE. V was trimmed by 0 bases and J by 2 bases, leaving 12 bases between them. The CDR3 here is CASSVDPQGPYEQYF. The CDR3 bases are TGTGCCAGCAGCGTAGATCCCCAGGGCCCCTACGAGCAGTACTTC.